This TCR beta chain originates from a study of cytomegalovirus exposure and HLA in healthy donors. About the study: Assignment to the Caucasian-associated ancestry cluster applied to approximately 80% of the 350 to 500 genotyped donors. Study findings and constraints: Later work showed greater clonal expansion in HLA-associated TCR beta chains than in equally common others. Diagnosis of cytomegalovirus status made by the classifier reportedly showed high specificity and sensitivity. Follow-up analysis found HLA locus-dependent TCR association rates, highest for DRB1 and lowest for HLA-C.

Germline V gene sequence: CDR1 SEHNR, CDR2 FQNEAQ (reference sequence). Germline trimming cut 5 bases from V and 7 bases from J; bases unmatched to any gene: 11. The CDR3 spans 16 residues. About this clone itself: Its specificity is not known.

This PCR relied on a set of 60 Vbeta primers and 13 Jbeta primers. Method: immunoSEQ multiplex PCR; TCRdb's copy keeps in-frame clones and lacks some. This table has around 190,000 clones, roughly 77% appearing once. The V and J genes are TRBV7-9 and TRBJ2-1, with 10 bases fitting TRBD2. This TCR was sampled from a woman aged 50 to 60 in good health and CMV-seronegative. The specimen was PBMCs. The CDR3 DNA sequence: TGTGCCAGCAGCCCGTTTGAGCGGGAGGGCAAGAATGAGCAGTTCTTC. This translates into CASSPFEREGKNEQFF.